The following is a TCR beta chain sequence with its context. V lost 1 base, J lost 5 bases, and 1 base stayed unmatched. Per germline, CDR1 KGHDR and CDR2 SFDVKD. The CDR3 spans 14 residues. TCRdb reprocessed the RT-PCR reads via MiXCR and lists one record per CDR3 protein. The data show hundreds of thousands of distinct CDR3 sequences, 11% to 15% seen once. Input material: memory CD4+ T cells from blood. The receptor's source is a female donor in good health, serving as a healthy control. The chain links TRBV24-1 to TRBJ2-1; 7 nucleotides align to TRBD2. CDR3 in amino acids: CATSDFRGDNEQFF. The CDR3 DNA follows: TGTGCCACCAGTGATTTCCGGGGGGACAATGAGCAGTTCTTC.